This T cell receptor beta chain is from a study of cytomegalovirus exposure and HLA in healthy donors. The CDR3 length is 15 residues. From germline, CDR1 is SGHVS and CDR2 FQNEAQ. V trimming: 5 bases; J trimming: 1 base; junction bases outside the gene matches: 8. Study conclusions and caveats: Sequencing likely generated an artifact that appeared as a cluster of highly shared sequence variants.

PCR involved 60 Vbeta and 13 Jbeta primers. Sequencing was performed with immunoSEQ multiplex PCR; in TCRdb, only in-frame clones are kept and a portion is missing. Altogether fewer than 250,000 clones are present, approximately 82% being singletons, with the ten largest covering 0.63%. As regards this clone: Its antigen is currently unknown.

This chain uses TRBV7-8 with TRBJ2-7; 7 positions agree with TRBD2. What was sequenced was PBMCs. This clonotype originated in a young man in good health and CMV-seronegative. The chain's CDR3 is CASSLVGGGSYEQYF. In DNA, the CDR3 is TGTGCCAGCAGCCTAGTAGGCGGGGGTTCCTACGAGCAGTACTTC.